This is a list of T cell receptor beta chains from one sample in a study of healthy donors' naive CD4 and CD8 T cells. TCRdb re-called the reads through MiXCR, storing one row per CDR3 protein. The sample contains around 200,000 distinct CDR3 sequences, 65% to 80% of which appear only once. The sample was naive CD4+ and CD8+ T cells sorted from blood, pooled from several donors. These receptor sequences come from a pool of human donors in good health; the sample pools cells from several healthy donors. CDR3s include the opening cysteine and the closing phenylalanine or tryptophan. The D gene is left open where the match is weak. Only some rows state a clone size, as once, few, many or a class for expanded clones.

D gene,V gene,clone size,J gene,CDR3 DNA,CDR3 protein
TRBD1,TRBV25-1,NA,TRBJ2-5,TGTGCCAGCAGTGAATACGAAGGGACAGGGTCCTCTGAGACCCAGTACTTC,CASSEYEGTGSSETQYF
NA,TRBV24-1,NA,TRBJ2-7,TGTGCCACCAGTGATCCGGGGTCGAACTACGAGCAGTACTTC,CATSDPGSNYEQYF
NA,TRBV29-1,once,TRBJ2-1,TGCAGCGTTGAAGACCAAAACGGGGGAGATTTGCTCTACAATGAGCAGTTCTTC,CSVEDQNGGDLLYNEQFF
NA,TRBV19,NA,TRBJ2-7,TGTGCCAGTAGTCCCCAGGAGGGGTCCTACGAGCAGTACTTC,CASSPQEGSYEQYF
NA,TRBV30,few,TRBJ1-1,TGTGCCGGCAACAGGGATAACACTGAAGCTTTCTTT,CAGNRDNTEAFF
TRBD1,TRBV29-1,NA,TRBJ2-7,TGCAGCGTTGAAGATGGGACAGGGAATTCCGAGCAGTACTTC,CSVEDGTGNSEQYF
NA,TRBV6-5,few,TRBJ2-1,TGTGCCAGCAGTTTCCGGGACCAAAAAGCCTACAATGAGCAGTTCTTC,CASSFRDQKAYNEQFF
TRBD1,TRBV29-1,NA,TRBJ2-7,TGCAGCGTTGGCATCCGGGACAGGGGCTACGAGCAGTACTTC,CSVGIRDRGYEQYF
NA,TRBV15,NA,TRBJ2-7,TGTGCCACCAGCAGAGATCAAGCAGGGACGGGTGAGCAGTACTTC,CATSRDQAGTGEQYF
NA,TRBV12-3/TRBV12-4,NA,TRBJ2-3,TGTGCCAGCAACCCGGTCTCACCCACAGATACGCAGTATTTT,CASNPVSPTDTQYF
NA,TRBV11-3,NA,TRBJ1-2,TGTGCCAGCAGCCAGACAGGCTACCCACTGGATATGAACTATGGCTACACCTTC,CASSQTGYPLDMNYGYTF
TRBD1,TRBV27,once,TRBJ2-7,TGTGCCAGCAGCTACTTTCACAGGGGGTACGAGCAGTACTTC,CASSYFHRGYEQYF
NA,TRBV29-1,once,TRBJ2-1,TGCAGCGTCCTGTGGGTCGAAAACAATGAGCAGTTCTTC,CSVLWVENNEQFF
TRBD2,TRBV27,once,TRBJ2-3,TGTGCCAGCAGCCTGACTAGCGGCCGCACAGATACGCAGTATTTT,CASSLTSGRTDTQYF
NA,TRBV29-1,few,TRBJ1-2,TGCAGCGTTGAAGATCGGTCAGGGGAATTCTATGGCTACACCTTC,CSVEDRSGEFYGYTF
TRBD1,TRBV29-1,NA,TRBJ1-2,TGCAGCGCTATCTTCCCGGGACAGGGAGGATCTAACTATGGCTACACCTTC,CSAIFPGQGGSNYGYTF
TRBD2,TRBV6-2/TRBV6-3,NA,TRBJ2-1,TGTGCCAGCAGGAAACACTTGGGACTAGCGGGAGAGTATGAGCAGTTCTTC,CASRKHLGLAGEYEQFF
NA,TRBV29-1,once,TRBJ2-5,TGCAGCGTCAGAAAACCGGGTCAAGAGACCCAGTACTTC,CSVRKPGQETQYF
TRBD1,TRBV5-4,NA,TRBJ2-7,TGTGCCAGCAGTTCCGGGACAGGGCCGGGGGAGCAGTACTTC,CASSSGTGPGEQYF
NA,TRBV19,NA,TRBJ2-7,TGTGCCAGTAGTATAATGGGCCACGAGCAGTACTTC,CASSIMGHEQYF
TRBD1,TRBV6-5,NA,TRBJ1-2,TGTGCCAGCAGATCAGACAGGGGCTACGGCTACACCTTC,CASRSDRGYGYTF
TRBD1,TRBV6-6,NA,TRBJ1-1,TGTGCCAGCAGTAATACAGGGGCCCAGAACACTGAAGCTTTCTTT,CASSNTGAQNTEAFF
TRBD2,TRBV4-3,NA,TRBJ2-1,TGCGCCAGCAGCCAAGACCAGGGAGGGCCGTATGAGCAGTTCTTC,CASSQDQGGPYEQFF